The present T cell receptor (beta chain) was sequenced within a study of blood T cell repertoires in COVID-19. Study background: Sources were T cells, B-cell-depleted T cells, or PBMCs; the material itself was cDNA or gDNA.

The CDR3 runs 13 residues. The V gene end was trimmed by 5 bases and the J gene end by 7 bases; junction bases not matched to a gene: 5. Per the germline V gene, CDR1 is SGHTA and CDR2 is FQGNSA. In the authors' methods: Counts of nucleated cells, estimated from reference gene primer amplification, were obtained. Sequencing was performed with immunoSEQ multiplex PCR; in TCRdb, only in-frame clones are kept and a portion is missing. V and J calls and clone size are those listed in that table; D and trimming were worked out from the DNA. Among fewer than 300,000 clones listed, roughly 85% were seen once.

Sequences were obtained from PBMCs or T cells enriched from blood (not recorded which). This chain uses TRBV7-2 with TRBJ1-2; TRBD1 matches at 9 bases. The receptor comes from a woman between 45 and 65 years old who had recovered from COVID-19. This CDR3 is CASSPGTGSGYTF. The CDR3 region has the DNA TGTGCCAGCAGCCCTGGGACAGGGTCTGGCTACACCTTC.